Listed below are T cell receptor beta chains from one sample, sequenced in a study of T cell changes during pregnancy in multiple sclerosis. Sequencing was performed with immunoSEQ multiplex PCR; in TCRdb, only in-frame clones are kept and a portion is missing. This table holds approximately 130,000 clones, roughly 97% found once. The material sequenced was peripheral blood, taken after pregnancy. These receptors came from a female donor with multiple sclerosis, enrolled in a pregnancy study. Each CDR3 is given with its conserved first and last residue. A D gene is named only where the DNA matches it firmly. Rows give clone size only sometimes, using once, few, many, or a class for an expanded clone.

>TRBV27|TRBD2|TRBJ2-3|.
CASRTGGSGSRGTQYF
TGTGCCAGCAGGACCGGGGGTAGCGGGAGTAGGGGCACGCAGTATTTT
>TRBV7-8|.|TRBJ2-3|.
CASSPAGGGSTDTQYF
TGTGCCAGCAGCCCCGCCGGCGGAGGGAGCACAGATACGCAGTATTTT
>TRBV5-1|.|TRBJ2-2|few
CASSDLVAAGELFF
TGCGCCAGCAGCGATCTAGTGGCGGCCGGGGAGCTGTTTTTT
>TRBV19|.|TRBJ1-1|.
CASSPKWGEAFF
TGTGCCAGTAGTCCCAAATGGGGCGAAGCTTTCTTT
>TRBV27|.|TRBJ1-1|.
CASSLFNRLGRDEAFF
TGTGCCAGCAGTCTATTCAACCGACTCGGCCGGGATGAAGCTTTCTTT
>TRBV28|.|TRBJ2-3|.
CASSRLQGTGTDTQYF
TGTGCCAGCAGTAGATTACAGGGTACGGGCACAGATACGCAGTATTTT
>TRBV27|TRBD1|TRBJ2-3|once
CASSSLGQGGPDTQYF
TGTGCCAGCAGTTCGCTGGGACAGGGTGGCCCAGATACGCAGTATTTT
>TRBV19|TRBD1|TRBJ1-1|.
CASSTPGQVNTEAFF
TGTGCCAGTAGTACCCCGGGACAGGTGAACACTGAAGCTTTCTTT
>TRBV7-3|.|TRBJ2-6|.
CASSLSGHRSGANVLTF
TGTGCCAGCAGCTTATCGGGACACCGCTCTGGGGCCAACGTCCTGACTTTC
>TRBV15|.|TRBJ2-7|.
CATSSIGADYEQYF
TGTGCCACCAGCTCAATTGGGGCAGACTACGAGCAGTACTTC
>TRBV19|TRBD2|TRBJ2-2|.
CASTPGGRSNTGELFF
TGTGCCAGTACCCCGGGGGGGCGGTCGAACACCGGGGAGCTGTTTTTT
>TRBV11-3|.|TRBJ2-1|.
CASSLEGGDYYNEQFF
TGTGCCAGCAGCCTAGAAGGGGGGGACTACTACAATGAGCAGTTCTTC
>TRBV7-2|TRBD2|TRBJ2-3|.
CASSFRGSADTQYF
TGTGCCAGCAGCTTTCGCGGGAGTGCAGATACGCAGTATTTT
>TRBV5-4|.|TRBJ1-1|.
CASSLEAGEAEAFF
TGTGCCAGCAGCTTGGAAGCAGGGGAAGCTGAAGCTTTCTTT
>TRBV27|TRBD1|TRBJ1-4|.
CASQGAANEKLFF
TGTGCCAGCCAGGGGGCGGCTAATGAAAAACTGTTTTTT
>TRBV11-2|TRBD2|TRBJ2-1|.
CASSRDYRSYNEQFF
TGTGCCAGCAGCCGGGACTACCGATCCTACAATGAGCAGTTCTTC
>TRBV4-2|TRBD2|TRBJ2-7|.
CASSQSGLAGDSYEQYF
TGTGCCAGCAGCCAATCCGGACTAGCGGGAGACTCCTACGAGCAGTACTTC
>TRBV27|.|TRBJ2-7|.
CASSIGSSYEQYF
TGTGCCAGCAGTATCGGGAGCTCCTACGAGCAGTACTTC
>TRBV6-5|.|TRBJ1-1|.
CASSFRKFQANTEAFF
TGTGCCAGCAGTTTCCGAAAATTTCAGGCGAACACTGAAGCTTTCTTT
>TRBV2|.|TRBJ1-1|once
CASSGIVRGMGGMNTEAFF
TGTGCCAGCAGTGGGATTGTAAGGGGCATGGGAGGGATGAACACTGAAGCTTTCTTT
>TRBV9|.|TRBJ2-2|.
CASGPPSATGELFF
TGTGCCAGCGGACCTCCTAGCGCCACCGGGGAGCTGTTTTTT
>TRBV9|TRBD2|TRBJ2-1|.
CASSDSGSSYNEQFF
TGTGCCAGCAGTGACAGCGGGAGCTCCTACAATGAGCAGTTCTTC
>TRBV4-3|.|TRBJ1-4|.
CASSPRYGRGEKLFF
TGCGCCAGCAGCCCCCGGTACGGGCGAGGGGAAAAACTGTTTTTT
>TRBV27|TRBD1|TRBJ2-7|.
CASRRGPYEQYF
TGTGCCAGCAGGAGGGGGCCCTACGAGCAGTACTTC
>TRBV2|.|TRBJ1-5|.
CASSDWYPGRGGNQPQHF
TGTGCCAGCAGTGATTGGTACCCGGGCAGGGGTGGCAATCAGCCCCAGCATTTT
>TRBV19|.|TRBJ1-2|.
CASSSRASTNYGYTF
TGTGCCAGTAGTTCCCGAGCGTCTACTAACTATGGCTACACCTTC
>TRBV5-1|TRBD1|TRBJ1-2|.
CASSLEQGLDYGYTF
TGCGCCAGCAGCTTGGAACAGGGGTTGGACTATGGCTACACCTTC
>TRBV4-1|TRBD1|TRBJ2-1|.
CASSQGVQGYEQFF
TGCGCCAGCAGCCAAGGAGTACAGGGGTATGAGCAGTTCTTC
>TRBV19|TRBD1|TRBJ1-3|.
CASMDRGLILGNTIYF
TGTGCCAGTATGGACAGGGGGCTTATCCTCGGAAACACCATATATTTT
>TRBV27|TRBD1|TRBJ2-2|.
CASSFSRGRISDTGELFF
TGTGCCAGCAGTTTCTCCAGGGGGCGTATCAGCGACACCGGGGAGCTGTTTTTT
>TRBV2|TRBD1|TRBJ2-7|.
CASSAGTGAYEQYF
TGTGCCAGCAGTGCCGGGACAGGGGCCTACGAGCAGTACTTC
>TRBV7-6|.|TRBJ2-2|.
CASSLDLAGELFF
TGTGCCAGCAGCTTAGATCTAGCCGGGGAGCTGTTTTTT
>TRBV28|TRBD2|TRBJ2-3|.
CASSKLAGLDDTQYF
TGTGCCAGCAGCAAACTAGCGGGACTTGATGATACGCAGTATTTT
>TRBV9|TRBD2|TRBJ2-1|.
CASSVGLAGGRNEQFF
TGTGCCAGCAGCGTAGGGCTAGCGGGAGGTAGGAATGAGCAGTTCTTC
>TRBV7-9|.|TRBJ1-5|.
CASSLGGDSARGQPQHF
TGTGCCAGCAGCTTAGGTGGGGACTCGGCAAGAGGTCAGCCCCAGCATTTT
>TRBV2|.|TRBJ1-5|.
CASSEIRGLLEPQHF
TGTGCCAGCAGTGAGATAAGAGGTCTCCTGGAGCCCCAGCATTTT
>TRBV5-6|.|TRBJ1-1|.
CASSPWTRGTEAFF
TGTGCCAGCAGCCCGTGGACAAGAGGCACTGAAGCTTTCTTT
>TRBV7-9|TRBD2|TRBJ2-2|.
CASSLLAPGELFF
TGTGCCAGCAGCCTACTAGCGCCCGGGGAGCTGTTTTTT
>TRBV5-1|TRBD2|TRBJ2-3|.
CASSLALAGGTDTQYF
TGCGCCAGCAGCTTGGCGCTAGCGGGAGGCACAGATACGCAGTATTTT
>TRBV11-3|TRBD1|TRBJ2-2|.
CASSLGGQGRTGELFF
TGTGCCAGCAGCTTAGGGGGACAGGGTCGAACCGGGGAGCTGTTTTTT
>TRBV27|.|TRBJ2-1|.
CASSTLSMASSYNEQFF
TGTGCCAGCAGTACCCTGAGCATGGCTAGTTCCTACAATGAGCAGTTCTTC
>TRBV9|.|TRBJ2-2|once
CASSQDGGTGELFF
TGTGCCAGCAGCCAAGACGGGGGAACCGGGGAGCTGTTTTTT
>TRBV11-2|TRBD2|TRBJ2-2|.
CASSRTSGSGPNTGELFF
TGTGCCAGCAGTAGGACTAGCGGGAGCGGCCCGAACACCGGGGAGCTGTTTTTT
>TRBV27|TRBD2|TRBJ2-1|.
CASSRGGLAGNYNEQFF
TGTGCCAGCAGTCGAGGGGGACTAGCGGGTAACTACAATGAGCAGTTCTTC
>TRBV2|TRBD1|TRBJ2-7|.
CAVRDRVYEQYF
TGTGCCGTCCGGGACAGGGTCTACGAGCAGTACTTC
>TRBV27|TRBD2|TRBJ2-7|.
CASSSPSGRDYEQYF
TGTGCCAGCAGTTCTCCCAGCGGGAGGGACTACGAGCAGTACTTC
>TRBV9|TRBD1|TRBJ1-2|.
CASSVTTRTGPSGGYTF
TGTGCCAGCAGCGTAACTACGAGGACAGGGCCCTCGGGGGGCTACACCTTC
>TRBV5-4|TRBD1|TRBJ2-2|.
CASSFGTVDTGELFF
TGTGCCAGCAGCTTCGGGACAGTCGACACCGGGGAGCTGTTTTTT
>TRBV7-9|.|TRBJ2-3|once
CASIPVSTDTQYF
TGTGCCAGTATCCCGGTCAGCACAGATACGCAGTATTTT
>TRBV2|.|TRBJ1-2|.
CASSESQGHYGYTF
TGTGCCAGCAGTGAATCACAGGGTCATTATGGCTACACCTTC
>TRBV5-4|TRBD1|TRBJ1-6|.
CASSSTGDWSPLHF
TGTGCCAGCAGTTCCACAGGGGATTGGTCACCCCTCCACTTT
>TRBV7-3|.|TRBJ1-2|.
CASSPGGGASDYGYTF
TGTGCCAGCAGCCCCGGGGGAGGGGCGTCGGACTATGGCTACACCTTC
>TRBV29-1|.|TRBJ1-2|.
CSTHGDYYGYTF
TGCAGCACGCACGGGGATTACTATGGCTACACCTTC
>TRBV2|TRBD2|TRBJ2-7|.
CASSEEFSGTYEQYF
TGTGCCAGCAGTGAAGAATTTAGCGGGACATACGAGCAGTACTTC